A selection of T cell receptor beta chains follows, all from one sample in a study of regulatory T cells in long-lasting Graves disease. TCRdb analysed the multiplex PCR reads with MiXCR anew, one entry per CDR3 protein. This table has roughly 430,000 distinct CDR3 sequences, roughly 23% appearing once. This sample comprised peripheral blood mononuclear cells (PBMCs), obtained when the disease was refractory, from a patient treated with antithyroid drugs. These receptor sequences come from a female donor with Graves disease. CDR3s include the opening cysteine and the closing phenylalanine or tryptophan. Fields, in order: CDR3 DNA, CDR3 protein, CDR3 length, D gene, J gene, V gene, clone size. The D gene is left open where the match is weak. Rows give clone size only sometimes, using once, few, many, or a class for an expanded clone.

TGTGCCATCAGTGCCCTGGAGAAGCACAATGGCTACACCTTC CAISALEKHNGYTF 14 . TRBJ1-2 TRBV10-3 many
TGTGCCAGCAGTTGGAGGACAAAGAACACTGAAGCTTTCTTT CASSWRTKNTEAFF 14 . TRBJ1-1 TRBV6-9 many
TGCGCCAGCGGACAGGGTAGTGTGAGGGCTGAAGCTTTCTTT CASGQGSVRAEAFF 14 TRBD1 TRBJ1-1 TRBV5-1 .
TGCGCCAGCAGGAGGGGACAGGCTAACACCGGGGAGCTGTTTTTT CASRRGQANTGELFF 15 TRBD1 TRBJ2-2 TRBV10-2 .
TGTGCCAGCAGTGATCCGACGACCAGGAGCAATCAGCCCCAGCATTTT CASSDPTTRSNQPQHF 16 . TRBJ1-5 TRBV6-1 many
TGTGCCAGTAGTATCGCAAGGGGGTCCTACGAGCAGTACTTC CASSIARGSYEQYF 14 . TRBJ2-7 TRBV19 .
TGTGCCAGTAGAGACGCGGGGGAGTACTTC CASRDAGEYF 10 TRBD2 TRBJ2-7 TRBV2 many
TGCGCCAGCAGCTATTGGGGGGGCGACGAAGCTTTCTTT CASSYWGGDEAFF 13 . TRBJ1-1 TRBV5-1 many
TGCAGTGCTCGCCCGAGCGGGAGGAGGAACACCGGGGAGCTGTTTTTT CSARPSGRRNTGELFF 16 TRBD2 TRBJ2-2 TRBV20-1 once
TGCGCCAGCAGCTTACAGGGGGAATACGAGCAGTACTTC CASSLQGEYEQYF 13 TRBD1 TRBJ2-7 TRBV5-1 few
TGTGCCAGCAGTGGTGGCTCTGAAGCTTTCTTT CASSGGSEAFF 11 . TRBJ1-1 TRBV25-1 .
TGCAGTTGCCAAGGTGGCTATGGCTACACCTTC CSCQGGYGYTF 11 . TRBJ1-2 TRBV20-1 few
TGCAGTGCAAGGAAAGGGGGGCTGGGGAATGAAAAACTGTTTTTT CSARKGGLGNEKLFF 15 . TRBJ1-4 TRBV20-1 few
TGTGCCAGCAGCTTACGGGGACTAGCGGAAGAGACCCAGTACTTC CASSLRGLAEETQYF 15 TRBD2 TRBJ2-5 TRBV13 .
TGTGCCAGCAGTCCGGGACAGGGGGCTCTAGGAAATCAGCCCCAGCATTTT CASSPGQGALGNQPQHF 17 TRBD1 TRBJ1-5 TRBV27 few
TGTGCCAGCAGCCCTCCGACAGGGAGCGCCGGGGAGCTGTTTTTT CASSPPTGSAGELFF 15 TRBD1 TRBJ2-2 TRBV9 .
TGTGCCAGTGGGACAGGGGCGGGCAATCAGCCCCAGCATTTT CASGTGAGNQPQHF 14 TRBD1 TRBJ1-5 TRBV6-1 .